The 21 T cell receptor beta chains below come from one sample, sequenced in a study of human T cells and chemical hapten exposure. TCRdb recomputed calls from the RACE reads with MiXCR, one row per CDR3 protein. The table includes approximately 60,000 distinct CDR3 sequences, 9.9% detected once. As for time point: pre-sensitization, week 0. Treatment specified: therapeutic diphenylcyclopropenone sensitization with weekly scalp DPC. The sample in question was whole blood, obtained in connection with sensitization to the hapten diphenylcyclopropenone (DPC). The receptors derive from a man aged 40-49 years with alopecia areata. Some clones in this sample may be carry-over from other donors' samples.

This clonotype was detected a few times. The rearrangement links TRBV12-3 or TRBV12-4 to TRBJ1-6; D call uncertain. V shed 6 bases and J shed 9 bases, with 15 bases lying between them. CDR3 size: 14 residues. The CDR3 coding sequence is TGTGCCAGCAGCAGAGGGAGCTCGGGTTCACCCCTCCACTTT. This gives the protein CASSRGSSGSPLHF.

This clonotype occurred many times. This chain links TRBV15 with TRBJ2-1, with 11 bases fitting TRBD2. The CDR3 length is 15 residues. V shed 4 bases and J 4 bases; nucleotides not matched to a gene: 3. Germline V CDR1 and CDR2: LNHNV, YYDKDF (reference sequence). The CDR3 region is CATSNLAGGYNEQFF. The CDR3 DNA is TGTGCCACCAGCAATCTAGCGGGAGGATACAATGAGCAGTTCTTC.

V is TRBV2 and J is TRBJ2-6; D remains ambiguous. This CDR3 contains 16 residues. The V and J ends lost 4 bases and 0 bases respectively, with 10 bases between them. Germline V lookup: CDR1 SNHLY, CDR2 FYNNEI. The CDR3 sequence: CASSVEGLSGANVLTF. Written as DNA, the CDR3 is TGTGCCAGCAGTGTCGAAGGTCTCTCTGGGGCCAACGTCCTGACTTTC. The full variable domain, in which reference TRBV2 and TRBJ2-6 provide the parts outside the CDR3, is EPEVTQTPSHQVTQMGQEVILRCVPISNHLYFYWYRQILGQKVEFLVSFYNNEISEKSEIFDDQFSVERPDGSNFTLKIRSTKLEDSAMYFCASSVEGLSGANVLTFGAGSRLTVL.

The chain recombines TRBV28 with TRBJ2-1; D is ambiguous. Germline loops: CDR1 MDHEN, CDR2 SYDVKM. The ends were cut back, 7 bases at V and 6 bases at J, with 10 bases in the middle. The CDR3 loop spans 12 amino acids. The CDR3 DNA reads as TGTGCCAGCACTAAGAATTTCAATGAGCAGTTCTTC. It translates to CASTKNFNEQFF. The full variable domain, completed using reference TRBV28 and TRBJ2-1, is DVKVTQSSRYLVKRTGEKVFLECVQDMDHENMFWYRQDPGLGLRLIYFSYDVKMKEKGDIPEGYSVSREKKERFSLILESASTNQTSMYLCASTKNFNEQFFGPGTRLTVL.

This clonotype was observed many times. V usage is TRBV7-9 and J usage is TRBJ2-7; 10 bases are a match to TRBD1. The length of the CDR3 is 15 residues. The germline V gene encodes CDR1 SEHNR and CDR2 FQNEAQ (reference sequence). Germline trimming cut 6 bases from V and 4 bases from J; bases unmatched to any gene: 9. DNA for the CDR3: TGTGCCAGCAGGACAGACAGGGGGCGAGAGTACGAGCAGTACTTC. Its protein is CASRTDRGREYEQYF.

The J gene is TRBJ2-3, the V gene TRBV7-2; tentatively, D is TRBD2 (6 bases). This CDR3 comprises 14 residues. V was shortened by 3 bases and J by 4 bases, with 11 bases between the two germline ends. CDR1 SGHTA and CDR2 FQGNSA come from the germline V gene. The CDR3 bases are TGTGCCAGCAGCTTCGGGAGAGTTGCAGATACGCAGTATTTT. It codes for CASSFGRVADTQYF.

The rearrangement uses TRBV7-9 and TRBJ2-2, with D perhaps being TRBD1 or TRBD2 (5 bases each). This CDR3 region has 15 residues. Germline CDR1 SEHNR, CDR2 FQNEAQ (reference sequence). Between the trimmed V and J ends, which lost 8 bases and 1 base, there was a span of 14 bases. CDR3 bases: TGTGCCAGCGCTCCCGGGACGGTGAACACCGGGGAGCTGTTTTTT. It is translated as CASAPGTVNTGELFF.

The rearrangement uses TRBV4-2 and TRBJ2-6, with 12 nucleotides matching TRBD2. V lost 7 bases, J lost 0 bases, and 7 bases stayed unmatched. The CDR3 contains 18 residues. Germline CDR1 reads LGHNA; CDR2 reads YNFKEQ. The chain's CDR3 is CASKELAGGISGANVLTF. CDR3 DNA: TGTGCCAGCAAGGAACTAGCGGGAGGAATCTCTGGGGCCAACGTCCTGACTTTC.

In its sample, this clonotype was seen a few times. The chain uses TRBV4-2 and TRBJ2-1; TRBD2 is a possible D gene (6 bases). V gave up 3 bases and J gave up 6 bases, with 9 bases separating them. The CDR3 loop spans 13 amino acids. Germline values: CDR1 LGHNA, CDR2 YNFKEQ. The CDR3 spells CASSHGGTNEQFF. The CDR3 nucleotides are TGTGCCAGCAGCCATGGCGGGACCAATGAGCAGTTCTTC.

This clonotype was observed at least ten times. The chain recombines TRBV7-9 with TRBJ2-1; 12 positions agree with TRBD2. Germline-derived CDR1 and CDR2 are SEHNR and FQNEAQ (reference sequence). The CDR3 extends over 18 amino acids. With V trimmed by 5 bases and J by 4 bases, 12 bases remained unmatched. The CDR3 reads CASSEGLAGRAWYNEQFF. The DNA for the CDR3 is TGTGCCAGCAGCGAAGGACTAGCGGGGAGAGCTTGGTACAATGAGCAGTTCTTC.

This clonotype was recorded a few times. This rearrangement joins TRBV4-1 to TRBJ1-2, with D possibly TRBD1 on 5 matching bases. CDR3 size: 15 residues. V gave up 0 bases and J gave up 4 bases, with 12 bases separating them. CDR1 is MGHRA, CDR2 YSYEKL, per germline. CDR3 sequence (DNA): TGCGCCAGCAGCCAAGATCGGGGGGGGACCTATGGCTACACCTTC. It codes for CASSQDRGGTYGYTF.

The V call is TRBV5-4, the J call TRBJ2-1; possible D gene TRBD2, 6 bases. The V and J ends lost 1 base and 0 bases respectively, with 8 bases between them. This CDR3 comprises 15 residues. Germline V gene lookup returns CDR1 SGHNT and CDR2 YYREEE (reference sequence). The CDR3 DNA reads TGTGCCAGCAGCTTGTCTAGCGTCTCCTACAATGAGCAGTTCTTC. This translates into CASSLSSVSYNEQFF. Complete variable domain (other parts from reference TRBV5-4 and TRBJ2-1): ETGVTQSPTHLIKTRGQQVTLRCSSQSGHNTVSWYQQALGQGPQFIFQYYREEENGRGNFPPRFSGLQFPNYSSELNVNALELDDSALYLCASSLSSVSYNEQFFGPGTRLTVL.

There are a few counts of this clonotype. The chain employs TRBV28 and TRBJ2-1; D perhaps matches TRBD2 (5 bases). CDR1 MDHEN and CDR2 SYDVKM come from the germline V gene. V was clipped by 7 bases and J by 7 bases, with 11 bases between them. The CDR3 spans 12 residues. As DNA, the CDR3 is TGTGCCAGCACGAGGGTTTCGAATGAGCAGTTCTTC. Its protein is CASTRVSNEQFF. Together with reference TRBV28 and TRBJ2-1, the CDR3 gives the full variable domain: DVKVTQSSRYLVKRTGEKVFLECVQDMDHENMFWYRQDPGLGLRLIYFSYDVKMKEKGDIPEGYSVSREKKERFSLILESASTNQTSMYLCASTRVSNEQFFGPGTRLTVL.

This chain links TRBV7-9 with TRBJ1-5; D is unclear. CDR3 size: 12 residues. Germline CDR1 and CDR2: SEHNR and FQNEAQ (reference sequence). With 5 bases removed from V and 11 bases from J, the gap between germline ends came to 13 bases. CDR3 in amino acids: CASSREDRAQHF. The CDR3 DNA reads as TGTGCCAGCAGCCGTGAGGATCGGGCCCAGCATTTT.

This clonotype was observed many times. The chain combines TRBV13 with TRBJ1-1, with no clear D. The CDR3 length is 12 residues. The V and J ends lost 5 bases and 9 bases respectively, with 13 bases between them. CDR1 and CDR2 from the germline V gene are PRHDT and FYEKMQ (reference sequence). The CDR3 loop reads CASSPGREKAFF. CDR3 DNA: TGTGCCAGCAGCCCTGGACGGGAGAAAGCTTTCTTT.

The chain links TRBV5-1 to TRBJ2-3, with 9 positions matching TRBD1. The V segment lost 7 bases and the J segment 0 bases; nucleotides outside the gene matches: 15. Germline V gene lookup returns CDR1 SGHRS and CDR2 YFSETQ. This CDR3 spans 18 amino acids. The CDR3 reads CASRRQPTGTGSTDTQYF. The CDR3 DNA sequence: TGCGCCAGCCGCCGACAACCCACCGGGACAGGGAGCACAGATACGCAGTATTTT.

The chain combines TRBV7-3 with TRBJ2-2; 13 positions agree with TRBD2. The CDR3 spans 18 residues. The V gene end was trimmed by 0 bases and the J gene end by 0 bases; junction bases not matched to a gene: 1. Germline V gives CDR1 SGHTA, CDR2 FQGTGA. The DNA for the CDR3 is TGTGCCAGCAGCTTAACTACTAGCGGGAGGGCGAACACCGGGGAGCTGTTTTTT. Translation: CASSLTTSGRANTGELFF.

This clonotype was seen a few times. The genes are TRBV27 and TRBJ2-3; possible D gene TRBD2, 6 bases. The germline V gene has CDR1 MNHEY and CDR2 SMNVEV (reference sequence). CDR3 length: 13 amino acids. V was shortened by 2 bases and J by 4 bases, with 7 bases between the two germline ends. DNA of the CDR3: TGTGCCAGCAGTTTACGGGAGTCAGATACGCAGTATTTT. It encodes CASSLRESDTQYF.

This clonotype was detected only a few times. The CDR3 is CASSLRVAGVGTGELFF. The CDR3 DNA is TGTGCCAGCAGCCTTCGGGTAGCGGGAGTCGGGACCGGGGAGCTGTTTTTT. The chain recombines TRBV5-8 with TRBJ2-2, with 9 bases aligning to TRBD2. The CDR3 extends over 17 amino acids. CDR1 and CDR2 from the germline V gene are SGHTS and YDEGEE. After removal of 4 bases from V and 5 bases from J, the junction contained 12 bases not matched to a gene.

This clonotype came up many times. This chain connects TRBV10-3 to TRBJ2-2; D remains ambiguous. This CDR3 is built from 12 residues. Germline CDR1 is ENHRY and CDR2 is SYGVKD. Trimming cost V 8 bases and J 2 bases, with 6 bases left between them. The CDR3 region has the DNA TGTGCCATCGCAGGAAACACCGGGGAGCTGTTTTTT. Translation gives CAIAGNTGELFF.

Only a few counts were recorded for this clonotype. The rearrangement links TRBV15 to TRBJ2-1, with D perhaps TRBD2 (6 bases). Trimming cost V 0 bases and J 4 bases, with 13 bases left between them. Looked up from germline, CDR1 is LNHNV and CDR2 is YYDKDF (reference sequence). The CDR3 length is 16 residues. This CDR3 is CATSREYGRKYNEQFF. CDR3 nucleotides: TGTGCCACCAGCAGAGAGTACGGGAGAAAATACAATGAGCAGTTCTTC.